These 13 T cell receptor beta chains originate from one sample sequenced in a study of T cell repertoires in cytomegalovirus infection. TCRdb called the reads again in MiXCR, with one record for every CDR3 protein. The sample lists some 110,000 distinct CDR3 sequences, about a tenth seen once, with approximately 33% in the top ten. Their antigen targets remain unknown. The sequenced material came from PBMCs, sequenced either directly or after in vitro stimulation (not recorded which). Every receptor here comes from a human donor in good health (CMV status not recorded). Some clones in this sample may be carry-over from other donors' samples.

This clonotype was observed many times. The chain recombines TRBV2 with TRBJ1-4; 7 bases align to TRBD1. The CDR3 spans 14 residues. J was trimmed by 5 bases and V by 6 bases; bases with no gene match: 6. The germline V gene has CDR1 SNHLY and CDR2 FYNNEI. The CDR3 sequence is CASRVDRKNEKLFF. The CDR3 DNA reads as TGTGCCAGCAGAGTGGACAGGAAGAATGAAAAACTGTTTTTT.

This clonotype was detected only a few times. This chain joins TRBV6-5 and TRBJ1-6, with D perhaps matching TRBD1 (6 bases). CDR3 length equals 14 residues. Germline V gene lookup returns CDR1 MNHEY and CDR2 SVGAGI. Trimming cost V 7 bases and J 5 bases, with 12 bases left between them. CDR3 loop: CASKGDINNSPLHF. The CDR3 DNA reads TGTGCCAGCAAAGGGGACATTAATAATTCACCCCTCCACTTT.

The chain recombines TRBV24-1 with TRBJ2-1; 7 bases fit TRBD1. The germline gives CDR1 KGHDR, CDR2 SFDVKD. The CDR3 is 14 amino acids. V was pared by 1 base and J by 11 bases, with 7 bases of the junction left unmatched. CDR3 in DNA: TGTGCCACCAGTGATTTTACGACAGGGATGAAGCAGTTCTTC. Translated, it gives CATSDFTTGMKQFF.

This clonotype came up a few times. The chain employs TRBV14 and TRBJ2-1; 10 bases fit TRBD1. The J segment lost 4 bases and the V segment lost 4 bases, leaving 4 bases of the junction unmatched. Germline loops: CDR1 SGHDN, CDR2 FVKESK. This CDR3 contains 15 residues. The CDR3 DNA follows: TGTGCCAGCAGCCTTCGGACAGGGGGGTACAATGAGCAGTTCTTC. Its translation is CASSLRTGGYNEQFF.

V and J are TRBV11-1 and TRBJ2-1; the D gene is possibly TRBD2 (6 bases). Germline assignment: CDR1 SGHAT and CDR2 FQDESV (reference sequence). The length of the CDR3 is 16 residues. V gave up 4 bases and J gave up 7 bases, with 20 bases separating them. As DNA, the CDR3 is TGTGCCAGCAGCTCAATTCAGGGCCCCGCGGGGAATGAGCAGTTCTTC. Its translation: CASSSIQGPAGNEQFF.

This clonotype was counted many times. The rearrangement joins TRBV7-2 to TRBJ2-3, with 11 positions matching TRBD1. In germline, CDR1 is SGHTA, CDR2 FQGNSA. The CDR3 contains 14 residues. V shed 4 bases, J shed 7 bases, and the junction held 4 bases outside the gene matches. Here the CDR3 reads CASSSGQGANTQYF. CDR3 bases: TGTGCCAGCAGCTCCGGACAGGGGGCGAATACGCAGTATTTT.

This clonotype was found a few times. For the CDR3, the DNA is TGTGCCAGCTCACCACGAGGGGCACCCAGCGGGAGGTCTGTTAGGGAGCAGTACTTC. Translation: CASSPRGAPSGRSVREQYF. V usage is TRBV18 and J usage is TRBJ2-7, with TRBD2 matching 9 bases. CDR3 length equals 19 residues. J gave up 7 bases and V 1 base, and 20 bases lay outside the gene matches. Germline V gene lookup returns CDR1 KGHSH and CDR2 LQKENI.

This chain uses TRBV5-4 with TRBJ2-3; D is uncertain. The CDR3 has 12 amino acids. Germline CDR1 reads SGHNT; CDR2 reads YYREEE (reference sequence). V lost 1 base and J 6 bases, leaving 6 bases between the germline ends. CDR3 amino acids: CASSLPGDTQYF. Here the CDR3 DNA reads TGTGCCAGCAGCTTGCCCGGGGATACGCAGTATTTT.

The sample holds a few counts of this clonotype. V and J are TRBV2 and TRBJ2-7; 7 bases are shared with TRBD1. The CDR3 consists of 11 residues. Per the germline V gene, CDR1 is SNHLY and CDR2 is FYNNEI. J gave up 6 bases and V 10 bases, and 6 bases lay outside the gene matches. CDR3 region: CANLNRGEQYF. The CDR3 DNA follows: TGTGCCAACCTAAACAGGGGCGAGCAGTACTTC. Complete variable domain (other parts from reference TRBV2 and TRBJ2-7): EPEVTQTPSHQVTQMGQEVILRCVPISNHLYFYWYRQILGQKVEFLVSFYNNEISEKSEIFDDQFSVERPDGSNFTLKIRSTKLEDSAMYFCANLNRGEQYFGPGTRLTVT.

In this sample, this clonotype turned up many times. The V call is TRBV7-2, the J call TRBJ2-1; 8 bases match TRBD2. This CDR3 has 15 residues. Germline V gives CDR1 SGHTA, CDR2 FQGNSA. V was clipped by 3 bases and J by 4 bases; unmatched bases: 5. In DNA, the CDR3 is TGTGCCAGCAGCTTCTCTACTAGCGGTTACAATGAGCAGTTCTTC. Translated, it gives CASSFSTSGYNEQFF.

The rearrangement uses TRBV6-6 and TRBJ2-7; D unresolved. Per the germline V gene, CDR1 is MNHNY and CDR2 is SVGAGI (reference sequence). The CDR3 consists of 15 residues. V dropped 6 bases and J dropped 1 base, with 16 bases sitting between them. CDR3 in amino acids: CASSAFSTGSYEQYF. CDR3 nucleotide sequence: TGTGCCAGCAGCGCGTTCTCGACTGGGTCCTACGAGCAGTACTTC.

This clonotype occurred many times. V usage is TRBV7-6 and J usage is TRBJ2-7, with TRBD1 matching over 9 bases. This CDR3 contains 15 residues. Per the germline V gene, CDR1 is SGHVS and CDR2 is FNYEAQ. V trimming: 2 bases; J trimming: 2 bases; junction bases outside the gene matches: 4. The CDR3 sequence is CASSLYGTGTYEQYF. CDR3 nucleotide sequence: TGTGCCAGCAGCTTATACGGGACAGGGACCTACGAGCAGTACTTC.

This clonotype was recorded at least ten times. This chain uses TRBV7-2 with TRBJ2-6; TRBD2 is a possible D gene (5 bases). V dropped 3 bases and J dropped 2 bases, with 5 bases sitting between them. Germline assignment: CDR1 SGHTA and CDR2 FQGNSA. The CDR3 has 14 residues. Here the CDR3 DNA reads TGTGCCAGCAGCTTCGGGGCTGGGGCCAACGTCCTGACTTTC. It specifies CASSFGAGANVLTF.